The sequence of this TCR beta chain was determined in a study of blood T cell repertoires in COVID-19. Study-level information: The study drew acute and convalescent COVID-19 samples from the United States, Italy and Spain. The analysed material was cDNA or gDNA that came from T cells, B-cell-depleted T cells, or PBMCs.

CDR3 length: 15 residues. Germline V CDR1 and CDR2: MNHEY, SVGAGI. Trimming took 6 bases from V and 2 from J; bases not matched to a gene: 2. In the authors' methods: Amplified reference gene primers provided the basis for estimating nucleated cell counts. Measured with immunoSEQ multiplex PCR; TCRdb has only the in-frame clones, and not every one. V, J and clone size derive from that table, while D and trimming were established from the DNA sequence. This sample has around 260,000 clones, with around 81% found just once. Seattle researchers signed up patients amid active infection and tracked them longitudinally.

The receptor was derived from a person aged 65 to 79 with COVID-19, enrolled during active disease. The sequencing input was peripheral blood. This chain connects TRBV6-5 to TRBJ2-5, with 14 bases that match TRBD2. CDR3 bases: TGTGCCAGCAGGACTAGCGGGGGGGATCAAGAGACCCAGTACTTC. Translation: CASRTSGGDQETQYF.